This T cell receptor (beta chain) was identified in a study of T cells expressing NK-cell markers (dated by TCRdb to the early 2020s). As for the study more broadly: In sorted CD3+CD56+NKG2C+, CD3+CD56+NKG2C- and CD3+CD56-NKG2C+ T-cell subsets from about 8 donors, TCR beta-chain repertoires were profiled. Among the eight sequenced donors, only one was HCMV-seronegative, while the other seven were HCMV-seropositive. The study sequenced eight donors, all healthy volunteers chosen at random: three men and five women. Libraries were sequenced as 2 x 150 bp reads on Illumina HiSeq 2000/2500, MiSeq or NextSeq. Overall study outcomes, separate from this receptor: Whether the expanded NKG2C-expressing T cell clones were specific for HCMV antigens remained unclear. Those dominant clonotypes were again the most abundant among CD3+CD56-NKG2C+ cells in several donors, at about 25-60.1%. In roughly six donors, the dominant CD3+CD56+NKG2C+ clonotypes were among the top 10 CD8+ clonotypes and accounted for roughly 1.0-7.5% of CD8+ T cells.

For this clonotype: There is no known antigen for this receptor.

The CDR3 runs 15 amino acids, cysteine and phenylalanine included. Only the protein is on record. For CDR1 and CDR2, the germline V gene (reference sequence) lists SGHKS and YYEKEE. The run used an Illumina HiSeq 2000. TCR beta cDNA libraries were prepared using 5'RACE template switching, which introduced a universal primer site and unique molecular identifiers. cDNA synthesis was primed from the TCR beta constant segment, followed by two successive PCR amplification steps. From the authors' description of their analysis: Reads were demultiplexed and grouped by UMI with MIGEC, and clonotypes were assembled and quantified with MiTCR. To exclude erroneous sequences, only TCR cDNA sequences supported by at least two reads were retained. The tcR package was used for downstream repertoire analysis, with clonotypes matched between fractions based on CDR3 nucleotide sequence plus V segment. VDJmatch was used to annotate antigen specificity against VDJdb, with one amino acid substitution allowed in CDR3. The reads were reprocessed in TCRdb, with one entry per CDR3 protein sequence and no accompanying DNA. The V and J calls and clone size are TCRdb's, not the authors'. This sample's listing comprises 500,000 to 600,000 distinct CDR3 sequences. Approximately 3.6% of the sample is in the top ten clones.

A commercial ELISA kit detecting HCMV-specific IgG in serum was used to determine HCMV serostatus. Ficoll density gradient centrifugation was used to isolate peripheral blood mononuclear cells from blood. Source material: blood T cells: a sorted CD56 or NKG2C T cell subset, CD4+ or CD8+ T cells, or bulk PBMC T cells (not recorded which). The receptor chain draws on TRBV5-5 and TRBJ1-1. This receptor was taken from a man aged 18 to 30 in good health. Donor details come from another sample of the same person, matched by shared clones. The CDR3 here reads CASSWGQTMNTEAFF.